This passage covers 24 T cell receptor beta chains from one sample sequenced in a study of blood T cell repertoires in COVID-19 (dated by TCRdb to 2020 to 2021). Receptor amplification or capture employed the immunoSEQ multiplex PCR assay. What TCRdb holds here is the immuneACCESS table cut down to in-frame rearrangements. Part of the clones is not present; checked against another copy, under half of the missing clones reflect an unresolved V gene, and the others are unexplained. In all, the sample holds around 84,000 clones, and about 90% of those were seen once. The ten largest clones capture 4% to 5.5% of the sample. The sample consisted of peripheral blood. The receptors stem from a man aged 50 to 59 with active COVID-19.

This chain uses TRBV5-5 with TRBJ2-1; the match to TRBD2 covers 14 bases. Germline V gene lookup returns CDR1 SGHKS and CDR2 YYEKEE (reference sequence). The CDR3 totals 19 residues. After removal of 6 bases from V and 8 bases from J, the junction contained 19 bases not matched to a gene. The chain's CDR3 is CASKLGGLAGAPLSHEQFF. CDR3 nucleotides: TGTGCCAGCAAATTAGGGGGACTAGCGGGAGCTCCGCTGAGTCATGAGCAGTTCTTC.

The rearrangement uses TRBV18 and TRBJ2-7; the match to TRBD2 covers 14 bases. Germline V lookup: CDR1 KGHSH, CDR2 LQKENI. With 7 bases clipped from V and 6 bases from J, the junction kept 5 bases outside the gene matches. The CDR3 length is 14 residues. CDR3 bases: TGTGCCAGCTACGGGACTAGCGGGAGAATCGAGCAGTACTTC. This translates into CASYGTSGRIEQYF.

This clone was picked up one time. This chain connects TRBV10-3 to TRBJ2-1; 8 positions agree with TRBD1. The CDR3 is made up of 13 amino acids. Germline V CDR1 and CDR2: ENHRY, SYGVKD. V was pared by 6 bases and J by 8 bases, with 6 bases of the junction left unmatched. DNA for the CDR3: TGTGCCATCAGGGCCGGACAGGGCTATGAGCAGTTCTTC. It encodes CAIRAGQGYEQFF.

The chain uses TRBV7-2 and TRBJ2-2, with D tentatively TRBD2 (5 bases). Looked up from germline, CDR1 is SGHTA and CDR2 is FQGNSA. CDR3 length: 15 residues. V lost 6 bases, J lost 4 bases, and 15 bases lay in between. The CDR3 spells CASRSYGGTTGELFF. The CDR3 DNA follows: TGTGCCAGCAGAAGCTACGGAGGTACCACCGGGGAGCTGTTTTTT. Full variable domain (missing parts from reference TRBV7-2 and TRBJ2-2): GAGVSQSPSNKVTEKGKDVELRCDPISGHTALYWYRQSLGQGLEFLIYFQGNSAPDKSGLPSDRFSAERTGGSVSTLTIQRTQQEDSAVYLCASRSYGGTTGELFFGEGSRLTVL.

This chain uses TRBV6-2 or TRBV6-3 with TRBJ2-7; D unclear. Trimming pared 2 bases from V and 6 bases from J, leaving 11 bases between. Germline-derived CDR1 and CDR2 are MNHEY and SVGEGT. CDR3 size: 13 residues. DNA for the CDR3: TGTGCCAGCAGTTACGGCCCCTACAGCGAGCAGTACTTC. Its protein is CASSYGPYSEQYF.

The chain links TRBV24-1 to TRBJ1-2; D gene ambiguous. V was shortened by 4 bases and J by 4 bases, with 12 bases between the two germline ends. The CDR3 runs to 14 residues. CDR1 and CDR2 from the germline V gene are KGHDR and SFDVKD. The CDR3 region is CATSDRANPYGYTF. The CDR3 DNA reads TGTGCCACCAGTGACCGCGCTAACCCCTATGGCTACACCTTC.

This clone showed up just a few times. This chain links TRBV5-6 with TRBJ1-6; D is perhaps TRBD1 (5 bases). There are 13 residues in the CDR3. Trimming took off 5 bases at V and 7 bases at J, with 10 bases between the two ends. Germline lookup yields CDR1 SGHDT and CDR2 YYEEEE. The CDR3 here is CASSRRVNSPLHF. DNA of the CDR3: TGTGCCAGCAGTCGCAGGGTGAATTCACCCCTCCACTTT.

The chain is built from TRBV7-8 and TRBJ2-7; TRBD2 might be the D (6 bases). V was shortened by 6 bases and J by 0 bases, with 12 bases between the two germline ends. CDR3 length equals 14 residues. Germline V gives CDR1 SGHVS, CDR2 FQNEAQ. CDR3 coding DNA: TGTGCCAGCAGTTGGGACTGGAGCTCCTACGAGCAGTACTTC. Amino acid sequence: CASSWDWSSYEQYF.

V and J are TRBV28 and TRBJ1-1, with D possibly TRBD1 on 6 matching bases. Trimming cost V 8 bases and J 1 base, with 14 bases left between them. From germline, CDR1 is MDHEN and CDR2 SYDVKM. The CDR3 sequence is 14 residues long. The CDR3 DNA sequence: TGTGCCAGCCATGCCTTGACAGGGAACACTGAAGCTTTCTTT. Amino acids: CASHALTGNTEAFF.

The V and J genes are TRBV28 and TRBJ1-3; a possible D gene is TRBD1 (5 bases). The germline gives CDR1 MDHEN, CDR2 SYDVKM. V was shortened by 10 bases and J by 0 bases, with 13 bases between the two germline ends. The CDR3 is 14 amino acids. The CDR3 nucleotides are TGTGCCACGGGGGGACGGCTCTCTGGAAACACCATATATTTT. Translating gives CATGGRLSGNTIYF.

The V and J genes are TRBV6-4 and TRBJ1-2, with TRBD1 identical over 7 bases. Trimming took 0 bases from V and 7 from J; bases not matched to a gene: 20. Germline-derived CDR1 and CDR2 are MRHNA and SNTAGT. The CDR3 is made up of 19 amino acids. The DNA of the CDR3 is TGTGCCAGCAGTGACTCGAGAGGGTTGGTTGCAGGGGGGACGGGTGGCTACACCTTC. Translation gives CASSDSRGLVAGGTGGYTF.

The V gene is TRBV2, the J gene TRBJ2-5, with 8 bases aligning to TRBD1. The CDR3 is made up of 14 amino acids. Germline CDR1 SNHLY, CDR2 FYNNEI. Trimming took 5 bases from V and 5 from J; bases not matched to a gene: 7. In nucleotides, the CDR3 is TGTGCCAGCAGTACCCAGGGGGCTGGCGAGACCCAGTACTTC. This codes for CASSTQGAGETQYF. The complete variable domain, with remaining parts taken from reference TRBV2 and TRBJ2-5, reads EPEVTQTPSHQVTQMGQEVILRCVPISNHLYFYWYRQILGQKVEFLVSFYNNEISEKSEIFDDQFSVERPDGSNFTLKIRSTKLEDSAMYFCASSTQGAGETQYFGPGTRLLVL.

J is TRBJ2-7 and V is TRBV7-8; no firm D call. The CDR3 covers 14 residues. The V end lost 5 bases, the J end lost 0 bases, and 11 bases lay between the germline ends. Germline loops: CDR1 SGHVS, CDR2 FQNEAQ. The DNA of the CDR3 is TGTGCCAGCAGCGTAAACAGTTACTCCTACGAGCAGTACTTC. It yields the protein CASSVNSYSYEQYF.

J is TRBJ2-3 and V is TRBV1; the table calls TRBD2, which could not be checked here. TRBV1 is an annotated pseudogene. This CDR3 has 17 residues. The chain's CDR3 is CTSSPRLAGRSTDTQYF. CDR3 DNA sequence: TGCACCAGCAGCCCCAGACTAGCGGGGAGATCCACAGATACGCAGTATTTT.

The chain employs TRBV10-2 and TRBJ2-7; TRBD2 is a possible D gene (6 bases). The CDR3 loop spans 11 amino acids. Germline loops: CDR1 WSHSY, CDR2 SAAADI. V was cut by 8 bases and J by 3 bases, with 8 bases left in between. This CDR3 is CASAGIYEQYF. The CDR3 bases are TGCGCCAGCGCGGGGATCTACGAGCAGTACTTC.

About this clone itself: Here the CDR3 omits its conserved ending phenylalanine or tryptophan, so a read error is the likely source. No DNA is shown, since the ends of the CDR3 on it are uncertain; the CDR3 is the one TCRdb lists. This sequence joins TRBV3-1 (or the pseudogene TRBV3-2) and TRBJ2-7; TRBD2, the table's D call, lacks a check against the DNA. The CDR3 totals 15 residues, both ends included. Germline V gives CDR1 LGHDT, CDR2 YNNKEL (reference sequence). The CDR3 here is CASSPGLAGLGGMVI.

V and J are TRBV13 and TRBJ2-5, with 7 bases fitting TRBD2. The CDR3 loop spans 16 amino acids. CDR1 and CDR2 from the germline V gene are PRHDT and FYEKMQ (reference sequence). J lost 2 bases, V lost 6 bases, and 12 bases had no gene match. CDR3 nucleotide sequence: TGTGCCAGCAGTTATAGGTTCCCGGGAGGACAAGAGACCCAGTACTTC. Translating gives CASSYRFPGGQETQYF.

The genes are TRBV19 and TRBJ1-2; 8 bases are shared with TRBD1. The germline V gene has CDR1 LNHDA and CDR2 SQIVND (reference sequence). This CDR3 has 15 amino acids. Trimming took 8 bases from V and 6 from J; bases not matched to a gene: 14. The CDR3 sequence is CASHQGGTGRDGYTF. CDR3 in DNA: TGTGCCAGTCACCAAGGGGGGACAGGTCGAGATGGCTACACCTTC.

The rearrangement joins TRBV7-2 to TRBJ2-7; D may be TRBD1 (6 bases). From germline, CDR1 is SGHTA and CDR2 FQGNSA. With 5 bases removed from V and 0 bases from J, the gap between germline ends came to 8 bases. The CDR3 covers 13 residues. CDR3 region: CASSPGDSYEQYF. In nucleotides, the CDR3 is TGTGCCAGCAGCCCAGGGGACTCCTACGAGCAGTACTTC.

This clone showed up just once. In nucleotides, the CDR3 is TGCGCCAGCAGTGAGCAGGGCATGAACACTGAAGCTTTCTTT. As protein: CASSEQGMNTEAFF. This rearrangement joins TRBV10-2 to TRBJ1-1; the D gene is possibly TRBD1 (5 bases). V was shortened by 2 bases and J by 0 bases, with 7 bases between the two germline ends. The CDR3 runs 14 residues. CDR1 is WSHSY and CDR2 is SAAADI in the germline V gene.

V is TRBV21-1 and J is TRBJ1-2; the table assigns TRBD1, which was not confirmed against the DNA. TRBV21-1 is a known pseudogene. There are 14 residues in the CDR3. CDR3 loop: CASMNGAGAYGYTF. In nucleotides, the CDR3 is TGTGCCAGCATGAACGGGGCAGGGGCCTATGGCTACACCTTC.

The gene calls are TRBV5-5 and TRBJ2-7, with D maybe TRBD1 (6 bases). V lost 4 bases, J lost 3 bases, and 8 bases lay in between. This CDR3 contains 12 residues. From germline, CDR1 is SGHKS and CDR2 YYEKEE (reference sequence). The CDR3 bases are TGTGCCAGCAGCCCACAGGGCTACGAGCAGTACTTC. Amino acids: CASSPQGYEQYF.

CDR3 sequence (DNA): TGTGCCAGCAGCTTAGTGGTAGCGGGAGCCTTCTCTGGGGCCAACGTCCTGACTTTC. This gives the protein CASSLVVAGAFSGANVLTF. V gene TRBV11-2 combines with J gene TRBJ2-6; 9 nucleotides agree with TRBD2. The junction had 7 bases not matched to a gene; V was cut back by 1 base and J by 0 bases. The germline V gene has CDR1 SGHAT and CDR2 FQNNGV. The CDR3 covers 19 residues. The full variable domain, completed using reference TRBV11-2 and TRBJ2-6, is EAGVAQSPRYKIIEKRQSVAFWCNPISGHATLYWYQQILGQGPKLLIQFQNNGVVDDSQLPKDRFSAERLKGVDSTLKIQPAKLEDSAVYLCASSLVVAGAFSGANVLTFGAGSRLTVL.

The chain couples TRBV24-1 to TRBJ2-3; 8 bases map to TRBD2. The V segment lost 9 bases and the J segment 3 bases; nucleotides outside the gene matches: 7. Germline values: CDR1 KGHDR, CDR2 SFDVKD. CDR3 length: 14 residues. DNA of the CDR3: TGTGCCACCCGTCCAGCGGGAGTAACAGATACGCAGTATTTT. It specifies CATRPAGVTDTQYF.